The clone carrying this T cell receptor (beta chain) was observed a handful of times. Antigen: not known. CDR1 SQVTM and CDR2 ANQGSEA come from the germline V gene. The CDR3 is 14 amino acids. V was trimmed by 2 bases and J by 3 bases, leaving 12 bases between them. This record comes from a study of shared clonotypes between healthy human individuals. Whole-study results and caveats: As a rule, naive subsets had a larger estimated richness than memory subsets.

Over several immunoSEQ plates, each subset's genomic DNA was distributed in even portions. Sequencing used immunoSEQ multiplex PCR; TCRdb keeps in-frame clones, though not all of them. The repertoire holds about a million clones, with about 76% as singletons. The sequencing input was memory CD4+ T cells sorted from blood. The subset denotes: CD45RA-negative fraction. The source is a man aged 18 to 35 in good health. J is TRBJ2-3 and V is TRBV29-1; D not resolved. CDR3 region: CSVEKSKLTDTQYF. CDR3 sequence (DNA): TGCAGCGTTGAAAAGAGTAAATTAACAGATACGCAGTATTTT.